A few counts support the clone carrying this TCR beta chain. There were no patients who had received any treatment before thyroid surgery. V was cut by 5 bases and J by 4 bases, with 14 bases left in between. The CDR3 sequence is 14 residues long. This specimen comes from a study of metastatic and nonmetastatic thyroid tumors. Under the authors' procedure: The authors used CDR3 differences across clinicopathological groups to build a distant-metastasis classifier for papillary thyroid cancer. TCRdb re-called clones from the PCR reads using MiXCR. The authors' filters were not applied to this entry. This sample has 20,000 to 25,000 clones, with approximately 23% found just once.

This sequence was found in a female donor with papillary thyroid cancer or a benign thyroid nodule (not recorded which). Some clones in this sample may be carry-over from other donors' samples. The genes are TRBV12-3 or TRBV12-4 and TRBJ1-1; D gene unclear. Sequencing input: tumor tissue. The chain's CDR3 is CASSPQLWGTEAFF. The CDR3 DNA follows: TGTGCCAGCAGTCCCCAACTCTGGGGCACTGAAGCTTTCTTT.